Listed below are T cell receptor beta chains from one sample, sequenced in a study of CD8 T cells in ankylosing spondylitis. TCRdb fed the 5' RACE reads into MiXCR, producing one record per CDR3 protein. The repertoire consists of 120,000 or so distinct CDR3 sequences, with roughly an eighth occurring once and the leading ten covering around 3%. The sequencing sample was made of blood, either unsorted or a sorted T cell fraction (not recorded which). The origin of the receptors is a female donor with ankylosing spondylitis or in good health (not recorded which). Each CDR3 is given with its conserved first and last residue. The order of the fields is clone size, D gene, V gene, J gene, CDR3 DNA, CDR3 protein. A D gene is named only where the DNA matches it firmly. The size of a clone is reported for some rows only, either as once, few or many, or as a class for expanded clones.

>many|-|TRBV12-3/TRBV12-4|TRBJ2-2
TGTGCCAGCAGACGCTCCGGGGAGCTGTTTTTT
CASRRSGELFF
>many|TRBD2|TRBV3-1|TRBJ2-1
TGTGCCAGCAGCCAAACGGGACTAGCGGGATTTGATGAGCAGTTCTTC
CASSQTGLAGFDEQFF
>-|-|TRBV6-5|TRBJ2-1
TGTGCCAGCAGTTACCGAGGGGGACGGCAGTGGTGGATGCCTGAGCAGTTCTTC
CASSYRGGRQWWMPEQFF
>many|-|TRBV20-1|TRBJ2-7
TGCAGTGCCCCGACTGGGAAAGGCTACGAGCAGTACTTC
CSAPTGKGYEQYF
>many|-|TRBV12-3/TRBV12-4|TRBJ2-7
TGTGCCAGCAGCCTCGGGACACCTAACAACGAGCAGTACTTC
CASSLGTPNNEQYF
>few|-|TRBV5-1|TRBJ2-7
TGCGCCAGCAGCTTGGAAGCGGCAACGGGAGCGTACGAGCAGTACTTC
CASSLEAATGAYEQYF
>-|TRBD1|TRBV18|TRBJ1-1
TGTGCCAGCTCACAAACGACAGGGGACACTGAAGCTTTCTTT
CASSQTTGDTEAFF
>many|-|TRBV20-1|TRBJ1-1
TGCAGTGCTACGGGTGACGATCTGGCTTTCTTT
CSATGDDLAFF
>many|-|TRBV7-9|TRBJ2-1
TGTGCCAGCAGCCCACCGGCTAGAGGAAACAATGAGCAGTTCTTC
CASSPPARGNNEQFF
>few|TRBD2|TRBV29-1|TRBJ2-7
TGCAGCGTTGAATATCTAGCGGGGGGCATCTACGAGCAGTACTTC
CSVEYLAGGIYEQYF
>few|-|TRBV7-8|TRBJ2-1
TGTGCCAGCAGCTTAGGGGACGCCAACAATGAGCAGTTCTTC
CASSLGDANNEQFF
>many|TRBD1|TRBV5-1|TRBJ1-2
TGCGCCAGCAGCGGGGGACAGGGCTATGGCTACACCTTC
CASSGGQGYGYTF
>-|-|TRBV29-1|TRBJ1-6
TGCAGCGTTGAACGTCCGGAAAATAATTCACCCCTCCACTTT
CSVERPENNSPLHF
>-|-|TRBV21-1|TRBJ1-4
TGTGCCAGCAGCAAACCTTCGGCGGGGAAAATACCTCCTAATGAAAAACTGTTTTTT
CASSKPSAGKIPPNEKLFF
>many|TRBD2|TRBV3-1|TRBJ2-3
TGTGCCAGCAGCCAAGTAGGCCTAGCGGGGAACACAGATACGCAGTATTTT
CASSQVGLAGNTDTQYF
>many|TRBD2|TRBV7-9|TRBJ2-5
TGTGCCAGCAGCCCCGGGACTAGCGGGGGGACCCAGTACTTC
CASSPGTSGGTQYF
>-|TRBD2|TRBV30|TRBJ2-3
TGTGCCTGGAGTGTACTAGCGGCCACAGATACGCAGTATTTT
CAWSVLAATDTQYF
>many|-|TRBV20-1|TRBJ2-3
TGCAGTGCGACCGACAGCACAGATACGCAGTATTTT
CSATDSTDTQYF
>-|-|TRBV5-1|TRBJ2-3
TGCGCCAGCAGCTTTCTGGGGGGCACAGATACGCAGTATTTT
CASSFLGGTDTQYF
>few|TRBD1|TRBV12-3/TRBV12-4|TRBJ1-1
TGTGCCAGCAGCCCCAATGGAGCAGGGGGGGCGGCTTTCTTT
CASSPNGAGGAAFF
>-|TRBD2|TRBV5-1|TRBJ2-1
TGCGCCAGCAGCTTTAGGGGACTAGCGGGGTACAATGAGCAGTTCTTC
CASSFRGLAGYNEQFF
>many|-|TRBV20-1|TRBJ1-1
TGCAGTGCTAATAGAGACAAGGAAGCTTTCTTT
CSANRDKEAFF
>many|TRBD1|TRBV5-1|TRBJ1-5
TGCGCCAGCAGCTTGGGGACAGGGGCATATCAGCCCCAGCATTTT
CASSLGTGAYQPQHF
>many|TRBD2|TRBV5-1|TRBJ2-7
TGCGCCAGCACCCTTAGCGGGGGTGCGTACGAGCAGTACTTC
CASTLSGGAYEQYF
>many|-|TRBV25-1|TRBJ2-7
TGTGCCAGCAGTGAATCGGCAGGGCGGTCCTACGAGCAGTACTTC
CASSESAGRSYEQYF
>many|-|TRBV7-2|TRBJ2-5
TGTGCCAGCAGCTTTCGACCAGGAATCCTACAAGAGACCCAGTACTTC
CASSFRPGILQETQYF
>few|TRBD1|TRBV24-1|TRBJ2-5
TGTGCCACCAGTGATCCCGCGCCCTCGACAGGGGAAGAGACCCAGTACTTC
CATSDPAPSTGEETQYF
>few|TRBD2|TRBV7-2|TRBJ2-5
TGTGCCAGCAGCTTACGCGGGGGTTCGGAGACCCAGTACTTC
CASSLRGGSETQYF
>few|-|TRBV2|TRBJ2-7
TGTGCCAGCAGTGTCCCCAGGGGACTCCACGAGCAGTACTTC
CASSVPRGLHEQYF
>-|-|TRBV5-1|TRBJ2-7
TGCGCCAGCAGTGCGGGGTCGGGTCATCACTACGAGCAGTACTTC
CASSAGSGHHYEQYF
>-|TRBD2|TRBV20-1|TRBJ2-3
TGCAGTGCTAGCCGGACTAGCGGGGTCACAGATACGCAGTATTTT
CSASRTSGVTDTQYF
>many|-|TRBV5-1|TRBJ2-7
TGCGCCAGCAGCTGGGGATCGGGGTACGAGCAGTACTTC
CASSWGSGYEQYF
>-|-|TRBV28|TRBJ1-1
TGTGCCAGCCTCAGGGCCGCCGGCACTGAAGCTTTCTTT
CASLRAAGTEAFF
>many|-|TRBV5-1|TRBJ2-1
TGCGCCAGCAGCTATTACGACCAAGAGCAGTTCTTC
CASSYYDQEQFF
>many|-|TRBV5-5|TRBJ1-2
TGTGCCAGCAGCTTGGCCGCCACCCACTATGGCTACACCTTC
CASSLAATHYGYTF
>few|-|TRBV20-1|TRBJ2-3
TGCAGTGCTAGAGTATTGGCGGGGCAAGATACGCAGTATTTT
CSARVLAGQDTQYF
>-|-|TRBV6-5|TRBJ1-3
TGTGCCAGCAGTTACTCTTGGGGAAACGGAAACACCATATATTTT
CASSYSWGNGNTIYF
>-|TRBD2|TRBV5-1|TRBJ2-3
TGCGCCAGCAGCTTGGAGATTAGCGGGACTAGCACAGATACGCAGTATTTT
CASSLEISGTSTDTQYF
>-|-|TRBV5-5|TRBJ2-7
TGTGCCAGCAGCTTCAACCAGGGTTCCTACGAGCAGTACTTC
CASSFNQGSYEQYF
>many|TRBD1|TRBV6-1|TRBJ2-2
TGTGCCAGCGGACGGACAGGGACGAACACCGGGGAGCTGTTTTTT
CASGRTGTNTGELFF
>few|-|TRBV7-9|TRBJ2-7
TGTGCCAGCAGCCCAGCGCAGCGTCTCGAGCAGTACTTC
CASSPAQRLEQYF
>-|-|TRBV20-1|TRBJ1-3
TGCAGTGCTAGGACCGATGACACTGGAAACACCATATATTTT
CSARTDDTGNTIYF
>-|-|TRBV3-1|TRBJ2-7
TGTGCCAGCAGCCAAGGGGGGGCTAGCCGCAACGAGCAGTACTTC
CASSQGGASRNEQYF
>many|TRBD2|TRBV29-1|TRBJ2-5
TGCAGCGTTGGACTAGCCCACCAAGAGACCCAGTACTTC
CSVGLAHQETQYF
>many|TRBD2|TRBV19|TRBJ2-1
TGTGCCAGTAGTCTCCGGACTAGCGGTAATGAGCAGTTCTTC
CASSLRTSGNEQFF
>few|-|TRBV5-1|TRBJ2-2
TGCGCCAGCAGCTTGGCTAGCTCGAACACCGGGGAGCTGTTTTTT
CASSLASSNTGELFF
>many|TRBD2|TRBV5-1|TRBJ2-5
TGCGCCAGCAGCCCGAACCCGGGAGGAGAGACCCAGTACTTC
CASSPNPGGETQYF
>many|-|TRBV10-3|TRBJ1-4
TGTGCCATCAGTGACAGGGCTGCAACTAATGAAAAACTGTTTTTT
CAISDRAATNEKLFF
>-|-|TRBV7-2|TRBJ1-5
TGTGCCAGCAGCTTAGATGACACCAATCAGCCCCAGCATTTT
CASSLDDTNQPQHF
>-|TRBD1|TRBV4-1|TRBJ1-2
TGCGCCAGCAGCCAAGAATCCAGGGGGCTTGGCTACACCTTC
CASSQESRGLGYTF